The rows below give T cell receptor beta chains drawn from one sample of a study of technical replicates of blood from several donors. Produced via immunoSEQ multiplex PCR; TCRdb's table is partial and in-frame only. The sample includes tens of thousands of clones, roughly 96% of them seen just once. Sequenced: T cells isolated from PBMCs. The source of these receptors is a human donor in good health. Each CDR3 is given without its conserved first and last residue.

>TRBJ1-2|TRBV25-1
ASSVPGTGGGYGYT
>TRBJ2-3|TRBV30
AWSVSGATDTQY
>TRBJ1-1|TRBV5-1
ASSLIGLGVTTEAF
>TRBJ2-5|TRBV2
ASSGGGLGETQY
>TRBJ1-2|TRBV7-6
ASSSLQGNYGYT
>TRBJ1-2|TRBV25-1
ASRQGNYGYT
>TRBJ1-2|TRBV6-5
ASSYHPQGGYT
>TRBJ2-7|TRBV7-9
ASSPTDRGRSYEQY
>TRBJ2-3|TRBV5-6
ASSTRLAGGGTDTQY
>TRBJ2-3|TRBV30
AWSDRFTDTQY
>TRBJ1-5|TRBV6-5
ASRLGQAHNQPQH
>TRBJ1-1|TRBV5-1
ASSLYGTGAFTNTEAF
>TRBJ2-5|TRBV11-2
ASSRDRAETQY
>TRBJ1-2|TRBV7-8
ASTRDRAGYGYT
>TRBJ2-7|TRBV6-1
ASKGQFYEQY
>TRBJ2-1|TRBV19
ASSAGLPSYNEQF
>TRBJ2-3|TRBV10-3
AISGQRTPQDTQY
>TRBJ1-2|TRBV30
AWSVPAQGFRGYT
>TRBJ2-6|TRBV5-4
ASSLEQGPGANVLT
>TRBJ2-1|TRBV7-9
ASSYLAGGANEQF
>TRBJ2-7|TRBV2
ASRTQGSRYEQY
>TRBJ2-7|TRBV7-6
ASSSGLAGGLDYEQY
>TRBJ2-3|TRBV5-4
ASSYGQNIREDTQY
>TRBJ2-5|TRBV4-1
ASSPIGGLKTQY
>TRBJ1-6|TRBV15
ATSRDRGRVGGRSNSPLH
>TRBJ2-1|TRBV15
ATSRRDLDNEQF
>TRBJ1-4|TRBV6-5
ASSYRAGGFEKLF
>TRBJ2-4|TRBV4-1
ASSRLARLNIQY
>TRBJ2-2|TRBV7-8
ASSLRAGGPRLTGELF
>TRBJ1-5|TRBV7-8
ASSLPGQPQH
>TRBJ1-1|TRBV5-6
ASSSPRGAEAF
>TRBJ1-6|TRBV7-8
ASSSPDSSNSPLH
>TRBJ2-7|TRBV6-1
ASDQGPYEQY
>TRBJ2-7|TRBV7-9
ASSSERTGTSANPYEQY
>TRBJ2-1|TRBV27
ASSLDLRAGTSGNEQF
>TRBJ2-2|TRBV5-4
ASSLRLNTGELF
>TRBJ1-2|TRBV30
AWSVSTGNYGYT
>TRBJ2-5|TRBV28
ASSFGGTGGMVTQY
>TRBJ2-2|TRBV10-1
ASSGLAETGELF
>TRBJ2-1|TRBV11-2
ASSSTQAPNEQF
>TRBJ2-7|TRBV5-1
ASSLGTGQGSYEQY
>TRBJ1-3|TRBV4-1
ASSQGRVRSENTIY
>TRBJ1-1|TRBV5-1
ASSLDRRQGAVTEAF
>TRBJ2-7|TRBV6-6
ASSSSAGPPYEQY
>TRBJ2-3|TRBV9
ASSARLGADTQY
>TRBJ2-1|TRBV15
ATSSGGANEWQF
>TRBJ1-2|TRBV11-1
ASSSRWEKEGYT
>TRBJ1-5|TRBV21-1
ASNQPGQGSDQPQH
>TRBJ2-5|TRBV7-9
ASSLILMSETQY
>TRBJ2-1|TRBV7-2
ASSLEVVGSRVVRQF
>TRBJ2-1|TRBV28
ASNREAYNEQF
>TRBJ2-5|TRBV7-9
ASSFPRNKQGARETQY
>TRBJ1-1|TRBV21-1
APRKIRVVAF
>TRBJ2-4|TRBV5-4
ASSLATAGQNIQY